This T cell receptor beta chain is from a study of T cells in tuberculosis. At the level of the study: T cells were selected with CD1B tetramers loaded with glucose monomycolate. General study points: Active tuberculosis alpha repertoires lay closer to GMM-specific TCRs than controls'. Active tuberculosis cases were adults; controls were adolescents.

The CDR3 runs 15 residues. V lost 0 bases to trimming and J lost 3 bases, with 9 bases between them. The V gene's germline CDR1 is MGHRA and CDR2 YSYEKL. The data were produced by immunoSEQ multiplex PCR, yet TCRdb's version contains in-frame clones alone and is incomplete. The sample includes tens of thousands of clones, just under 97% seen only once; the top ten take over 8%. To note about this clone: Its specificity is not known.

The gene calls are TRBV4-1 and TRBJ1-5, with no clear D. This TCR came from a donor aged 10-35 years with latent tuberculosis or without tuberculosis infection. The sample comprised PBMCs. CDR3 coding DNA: TGCGCCAGCAGCCAAGATACCGGTTCCAATCAGCCCCAGCATTTT. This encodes CASSQDTGSNQPQHF.